The text below deals with one T cell receptor (beta chain). This sample was included in a study of control samples from healthy donors and cancer patients. Only in-frame clones appear in the TCRdb table, and some are missing; sequencing was by immunoSEQ multiplex PCR. This table holds 110,000 or so clones, approximately 80% found once. The specimen sequenced was blood. The clonotype comes from a man between 18 and 29 years old in good health.

CDR3 amino acids: CASSSYSGGAWIDTQYF. The CDR3 DNA reads TGTGCCAGCAGCTCTTATAGCGGGGGGGCCTGGATAGATACGCAGTATTTT. The rearrangement joins TRBV7-9 to TRBJ2-3, with 11 bases lining up with TRBD2. The CDR3 runs 17 residues. The germline V gene encodes CDR1 SEHNR and CDR2 FQNEAQ (reference sequence). V shed 4 bases and J 5 bases; nucleotides not matched to a gene: 11.